The clone carrying this T cell receptor beta chain was picked up one time. Its antigen is not identified. These data belong to a study of cytomegalovirus exposure and HLA in healthy donors. Study conclusions and caveats: A later analysis by the authors found several of the most significant clusters apparently linked to common viral pathogens. Sequencing depth across donors, presence/absence analyses assumed, was roughly uniform. The study listed some 160 cytomegalovirus-associated TCR beta chains.

Per the germline V gene, CDR1 is SEHNR and CDR2 is FQNEAQ (reference sequence). CDR3 length: 15 residues. The V segment lost 1 base and the J segment 7 bases; nucleotides outside the gene matches: 7. PCR primers comprised 60 Vbeta and 13 Jbeta primers. Assay used: immunoSEQ multiplex PCR; TCRdb lists only in-frame clones, some missing. The repertoire holds about 250,000 clones, with 65% to 85% as singletons. The rearrangement links TRBV7-9 to TRBJ2-1; TRBD2 matches 7 bases. The receptor comes from a female donor in good health and CMV-seronegative. Sequencing was performed on PBMCs. The CDR3 DNA follows: TGTGCCAGCAGCTTAGTCTCAGCGCGGGGGAATGAGCAGTTCTTC. Protein: CASSLVSARGNEQFF. The full variable domain, rest sourced from reference TRBV7-9 and TRBJ2-1, is DTGVSQNPRHKITKRGQNVTFRCDPISEHNRLYWYRQTLGQGPEFLTYFQNEAQLEKSRLLSDRFSAERPKGSFSTLEIQRTEQGDSAMYLCASSLVSARGNEQFFGPGTRLTVL.